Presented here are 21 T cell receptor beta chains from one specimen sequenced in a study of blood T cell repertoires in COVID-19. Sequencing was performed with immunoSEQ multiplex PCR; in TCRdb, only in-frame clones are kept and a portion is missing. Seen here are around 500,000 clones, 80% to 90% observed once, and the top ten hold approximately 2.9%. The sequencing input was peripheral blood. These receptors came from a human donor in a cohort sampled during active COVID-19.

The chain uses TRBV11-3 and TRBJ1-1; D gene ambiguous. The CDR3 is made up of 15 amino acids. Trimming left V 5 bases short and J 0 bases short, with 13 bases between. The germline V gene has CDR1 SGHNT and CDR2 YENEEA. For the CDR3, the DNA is TGTGCCAGCAGCGTCGGAGGGAGGATGAACACTGAAGCTTTCTTT. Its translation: CASSVGGRMNTEAFF.

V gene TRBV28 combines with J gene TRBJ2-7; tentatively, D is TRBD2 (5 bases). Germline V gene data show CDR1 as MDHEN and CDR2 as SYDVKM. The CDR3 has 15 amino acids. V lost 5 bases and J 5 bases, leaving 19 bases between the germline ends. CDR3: CASSRPGIPRNEQYF. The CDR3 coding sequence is TGTGCCAGCAGTCGGCCGGGAATCCCGCGCAACGAGCAGTACTTC.

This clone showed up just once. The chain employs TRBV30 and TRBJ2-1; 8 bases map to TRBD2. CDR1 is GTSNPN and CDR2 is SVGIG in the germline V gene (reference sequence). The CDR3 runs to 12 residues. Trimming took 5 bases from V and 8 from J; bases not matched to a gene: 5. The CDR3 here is CAWDTSGYEQFF. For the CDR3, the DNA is TGTGCCTGGGATACTAGCGGCTATGAGCAGTTCTTC. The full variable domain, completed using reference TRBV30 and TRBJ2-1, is SQTIHQWPATLVQPVGSPLSLECTVEGTSNPNLYWYRQAAGRGLQLLFYSVGIGQISSEVPQNLSASRPQDRQFILSSKKLLLSDSGFYLCAWDTSGYEQFFGPGTRLTVL.

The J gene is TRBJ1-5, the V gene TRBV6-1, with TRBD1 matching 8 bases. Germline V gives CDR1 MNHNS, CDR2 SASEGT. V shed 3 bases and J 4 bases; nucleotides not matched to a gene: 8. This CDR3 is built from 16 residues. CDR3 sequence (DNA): TGTGCCAGCAGTGATTTAGACAGGGGTTGGAATCAGCCCCAGCATTTT. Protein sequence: CASSDLDRGWNQPQHF.

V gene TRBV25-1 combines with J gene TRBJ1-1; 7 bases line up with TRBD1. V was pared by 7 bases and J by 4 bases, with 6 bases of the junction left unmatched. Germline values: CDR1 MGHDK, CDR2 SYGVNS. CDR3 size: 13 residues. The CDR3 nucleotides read TGTGCCAGCACCGGACAGGTCTTCACTGAAGCTTTCTTT. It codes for CASTGQVFTEAFF.

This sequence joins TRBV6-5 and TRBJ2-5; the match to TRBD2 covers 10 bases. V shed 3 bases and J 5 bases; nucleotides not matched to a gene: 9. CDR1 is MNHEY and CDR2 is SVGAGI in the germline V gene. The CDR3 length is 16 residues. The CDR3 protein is CASSYITLSGRETQYF. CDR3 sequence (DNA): TGTGCCAGCAGTTATATTACCCTTAGCGGGAGGGAGACCCAGTACTTC.

The CDR3 region is CASSVGVQATNEKLFF. CDR3 in DNA: TGTGCCAGCAGCGTAGGGGTCCAGGCAACTAATGAAAAACTGTTTTTT. V and J are TRBV9 and TRBJ1-4; no firm D call. This CDR3 has 16 amino acids. Deletions cut 0 bases from V and 0 bases from J, with 9 bases between. CDR1 and CDR2 from the germline V gene are SGDLS and YYNGEE.

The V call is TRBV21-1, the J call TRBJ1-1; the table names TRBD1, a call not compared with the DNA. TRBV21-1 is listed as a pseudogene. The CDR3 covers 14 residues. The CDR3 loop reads CASSRRQMNTEAFF. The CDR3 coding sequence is TGTGCCAGCAGCCGACGACAGATGAACACTGAAGCTTTCTTT.

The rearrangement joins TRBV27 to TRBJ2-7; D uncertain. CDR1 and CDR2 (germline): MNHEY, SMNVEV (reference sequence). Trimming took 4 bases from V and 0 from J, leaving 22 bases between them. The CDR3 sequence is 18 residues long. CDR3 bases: TGTGCCAGCAGTTCCCGGCCCACTACCCGCGCCGGCTCCTACGAGCAGTACTTC. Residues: CASSSRPTTRAGSYEQYF.

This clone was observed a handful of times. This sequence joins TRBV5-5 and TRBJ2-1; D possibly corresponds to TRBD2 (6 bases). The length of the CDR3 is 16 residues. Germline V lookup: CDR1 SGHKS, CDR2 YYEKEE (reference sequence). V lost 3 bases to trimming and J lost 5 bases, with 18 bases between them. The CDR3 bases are TGTGCCAGCAGCTGGGCCCCGGGGCTAGCGAACAATGAGCAGTTCTTC. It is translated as CASSWAPGLANNEQFF.

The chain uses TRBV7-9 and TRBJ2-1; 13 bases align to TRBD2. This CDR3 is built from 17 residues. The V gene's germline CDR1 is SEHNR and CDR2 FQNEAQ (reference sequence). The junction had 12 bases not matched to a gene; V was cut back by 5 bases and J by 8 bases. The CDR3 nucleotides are TGTGCCAGCAGCCCAGGCACTAGCGGGAGGGCCCTGGATGAGCAGTTCTTC. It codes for CASSPGTSGRALDEQFF.

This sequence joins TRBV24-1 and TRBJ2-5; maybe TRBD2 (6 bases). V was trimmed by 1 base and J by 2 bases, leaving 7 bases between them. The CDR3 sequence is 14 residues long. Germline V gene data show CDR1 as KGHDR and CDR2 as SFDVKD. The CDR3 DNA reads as TGTGCCACCAGTGATTTCGGGGGACAAGAGACCCAGTACTTC. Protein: CATSDFGGQETQYF.

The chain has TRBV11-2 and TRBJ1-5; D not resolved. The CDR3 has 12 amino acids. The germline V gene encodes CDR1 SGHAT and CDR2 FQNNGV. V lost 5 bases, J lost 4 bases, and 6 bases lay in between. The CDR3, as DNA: TGTGCCAGCAGCCCAGATAATCAGCCCCAGCATTTT. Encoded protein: CASSPDNQPQHF.

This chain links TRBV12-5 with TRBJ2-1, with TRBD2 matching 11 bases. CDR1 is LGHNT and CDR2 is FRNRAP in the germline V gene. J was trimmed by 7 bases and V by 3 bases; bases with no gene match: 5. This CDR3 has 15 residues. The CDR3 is CASGFTSGRTNEQFF. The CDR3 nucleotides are TGTGCTAGTGGTTTTACTAGCGGGAGAACAAATGAGCAGTTCTTC.

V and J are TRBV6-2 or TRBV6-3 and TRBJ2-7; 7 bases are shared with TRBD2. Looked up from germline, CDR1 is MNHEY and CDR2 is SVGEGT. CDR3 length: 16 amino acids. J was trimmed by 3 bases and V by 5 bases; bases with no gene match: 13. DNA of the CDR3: TGTGCCAGCAGTAAGCCGGAGACTAGCCTCGACTACGAGCAGTACTTC. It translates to CASSKPETSLDYEQYF.

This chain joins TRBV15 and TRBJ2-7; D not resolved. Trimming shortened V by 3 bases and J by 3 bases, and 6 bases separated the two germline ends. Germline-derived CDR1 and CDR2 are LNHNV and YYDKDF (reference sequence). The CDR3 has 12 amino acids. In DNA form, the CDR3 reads TGTGCCACCAGCAGCCCCCTCTACGAGCAGTACTTC. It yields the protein CATSSPLYEQYF.

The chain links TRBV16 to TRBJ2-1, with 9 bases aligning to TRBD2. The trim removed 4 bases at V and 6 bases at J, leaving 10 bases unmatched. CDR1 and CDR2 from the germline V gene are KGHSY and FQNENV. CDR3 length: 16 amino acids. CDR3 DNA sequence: TGTGCCAGCAGCCCATTAGCGGGAGAAACGGGCAATGAGCAGTTCTTC. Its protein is CASSPLAGETGNEQFF.

As DNA, the CDR3 is TGTGCCAGCAGTTTAGACACAGGATCCTATGGCTACACCTTC. Translation: CASSLDTGSYGYTF. The chain joins TRBV28 to TRBJ1-2; D possibly corresponds to TRBD1 (5 bases). Trimming removed 2 bases from V and 4 bases from J, with 11 bases in between. Per the germline V gene, CDR1 is MDHEN and CDR2 is SYDVKM. The CDR3 extends over 14 amino acids.

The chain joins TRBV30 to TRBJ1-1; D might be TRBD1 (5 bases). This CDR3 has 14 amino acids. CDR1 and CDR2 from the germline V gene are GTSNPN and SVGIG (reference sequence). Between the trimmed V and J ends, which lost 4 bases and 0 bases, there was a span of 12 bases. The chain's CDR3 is CAWIGAGMNTEAFF. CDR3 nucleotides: TGTGCCTGGATAGGGGCAGGGATGAACACTGAAGCTTTCTTT.

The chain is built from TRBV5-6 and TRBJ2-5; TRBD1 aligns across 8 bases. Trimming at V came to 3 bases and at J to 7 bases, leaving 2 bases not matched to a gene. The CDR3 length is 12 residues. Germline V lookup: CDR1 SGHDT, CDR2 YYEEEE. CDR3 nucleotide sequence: TGTGCCAGCAGCTCCGGACAGGGGACCCAGTACTTC. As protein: CASSSGQGTQYF.

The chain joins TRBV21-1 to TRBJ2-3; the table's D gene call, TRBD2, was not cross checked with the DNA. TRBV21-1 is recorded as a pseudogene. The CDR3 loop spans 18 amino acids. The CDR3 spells CASRKKRGGPGFGDTQYF. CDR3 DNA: TGTGCCAGCCGAAAAAAAAGAGGCGGCCCCGGTTTCGGAGATACGCAGTATTTT.